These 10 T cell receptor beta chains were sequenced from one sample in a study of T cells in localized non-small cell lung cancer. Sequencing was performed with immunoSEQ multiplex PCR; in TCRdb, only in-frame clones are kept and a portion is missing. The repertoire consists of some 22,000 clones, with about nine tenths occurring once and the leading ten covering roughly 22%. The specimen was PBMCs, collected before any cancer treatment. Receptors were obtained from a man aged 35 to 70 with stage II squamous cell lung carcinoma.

Here the CDR3 DNA reads TGTGCCAGCAGCTTAGAAACGGGGAATGAACAGCCCCAGCATTTT. Its protein product is CASSLETGNEQPQHF. The J gene is TRBJ1-5, the V gene TRBV7-6, with D hard to call. The CDR3 consists of 15 residues. Germline V gene lookup returns CDR1 SGHVS and CDR2 FNYEAQ. The V gene lost 1 base and the J gene lost 7 bases, with 14 bases spanning the gap.

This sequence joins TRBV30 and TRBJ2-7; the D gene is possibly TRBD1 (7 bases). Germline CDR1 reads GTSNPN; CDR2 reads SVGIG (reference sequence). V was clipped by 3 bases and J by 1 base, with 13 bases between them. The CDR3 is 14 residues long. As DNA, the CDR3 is TGTGCCTGGAGGGAGACAGGGAGGTCCTACGAGCAGTACTTC. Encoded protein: CAWRETGRSYEQYF.

The CDR3 here is CASSLGGYSTQYF. CDR3 coding DNA: TGTGCCAGCAGTTTAGGTGGCTACTCTACGCAGTATTTT. The chain employs TRBV28 and TRBJ2-3; D not resolved. V lost 2 bases, J lost 8 bases, and 11 bases lay in between. CDR1 is MDHEN, CDR2 SYDVKM, per germline. This CDR3 comprises 13 residues.

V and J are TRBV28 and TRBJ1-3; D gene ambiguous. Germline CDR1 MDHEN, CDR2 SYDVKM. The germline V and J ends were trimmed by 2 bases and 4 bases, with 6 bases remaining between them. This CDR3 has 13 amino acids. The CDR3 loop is CASSLAQGNTIYF. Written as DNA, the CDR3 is TGTGCCAGCAGTTTAGCCCAGGGAAACACCATATATTTT.

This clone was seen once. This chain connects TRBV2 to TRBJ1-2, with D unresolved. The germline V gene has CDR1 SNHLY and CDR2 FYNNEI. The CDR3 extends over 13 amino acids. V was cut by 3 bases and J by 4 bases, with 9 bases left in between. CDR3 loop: CASSDGQSYGYTF. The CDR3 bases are TGTGCCAGCAGTGATGGGCAGAGCTATGGCTACACCTTC. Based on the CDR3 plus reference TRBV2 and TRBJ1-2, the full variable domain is EPEVTQTPSHQVTQMGQEVILRCVPISNHLYFYWYRQILGQKVEFLVSFYNNEISEKSEIFDDQFSVERPDGSNFTLKIRSTKLEDSAMYFCASSDGQSYGYTFGSGTRLTVV.

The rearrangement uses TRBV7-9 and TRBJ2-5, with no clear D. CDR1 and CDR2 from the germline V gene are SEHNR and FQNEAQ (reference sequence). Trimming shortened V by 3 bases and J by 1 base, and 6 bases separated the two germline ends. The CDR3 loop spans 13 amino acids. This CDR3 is CASSFYSQETQYF. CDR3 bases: TGTGCCAGCAGCTTTTACAGCCAAGAGACCCAGTACTTC.

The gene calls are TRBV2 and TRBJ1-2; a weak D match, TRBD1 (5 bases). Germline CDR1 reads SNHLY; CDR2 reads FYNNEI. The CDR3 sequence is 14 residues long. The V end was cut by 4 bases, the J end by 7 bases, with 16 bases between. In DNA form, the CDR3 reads TGTGCCAGCAGTGGAATGGGGGGGAGGGTTGGCTACACCTTC. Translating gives CASSGMGGRVGYTF.

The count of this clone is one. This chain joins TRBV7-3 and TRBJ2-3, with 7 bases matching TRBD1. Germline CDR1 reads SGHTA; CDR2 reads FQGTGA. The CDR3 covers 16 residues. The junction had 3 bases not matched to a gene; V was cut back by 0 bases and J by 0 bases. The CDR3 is CASSLTTGASTDTQYF. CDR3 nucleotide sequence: TGTGCCAGCAGCTTAACAACAGGGGCTAGCACAGATACGCAGTATTTT.

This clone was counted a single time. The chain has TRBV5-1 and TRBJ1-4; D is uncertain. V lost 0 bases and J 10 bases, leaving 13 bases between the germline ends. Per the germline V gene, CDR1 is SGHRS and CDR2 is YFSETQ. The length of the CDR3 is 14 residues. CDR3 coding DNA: TGCGCCAGCAGCTTGGACGCGGGTTTGGTAAAACTGTTTTTT. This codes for CASSLDAGLVKLFF.

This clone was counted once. The CDR3 here is CASSPYPDSYEQYF. The DNA for the CDR3 is TGTGCCAGCAGCCCCTACCCCGACAGTTACGAGCAGTACTTC. The chain is built from TRBV7-2 and TRBJ2-7, with D maybe TRBD1 (5 bases). V lost 5 bases and J lost 4, with 15 bases in between. The germline V gene has CDR1 SGHTA and CDR2 FQGNSA. This CDR3 contains 14 residues. Variable domain in full (rest from reference TRBV7-2 and TRBJ2-7): GAGVSQSPSNKVTEKGKDVELRCDPISGHTALYWYRQSLGQGLEFLIYFQGNSAPDKSGLPSDRFSAERTGGSVSTLTIQRTQQEDSAVYLCASSPYPDSYEQYFGPGTRLTVT.